This passage covers 32 T cell receptor beta chains from one sample sequenced in a study of blood T cells in healthy people across ages. Combining a sample-barcoded 5' primer with a J-beta primer mix, a second PCR ran for roughly 7 to 11 cycles. A single record per CDR3 protein comes from TCRdb applying MiXCR to the 5' RACE reads. The data hold just over 800,000 distinct CDR3 sequences, with around 68% observed a single time. Material: blood. These receptors were obtained from a man under 40 in good health.

The rearrangement uses TRBV4-2 and TRBJ1-2; 7 bases match TRBD1. CDR3 length: 17 amino acids. Germline V gene data show CDR1 as LGHNA and CDR2 as YNFKEQ. V lost 0 bases, J lost 8 bases, and 15 bases stayed unmatched. The CDR3 bases are TGTGCCAGCAGCCAAGAGAAAGTGGCAGGGGGAATTCGAGGCTACACCTTC. Amino acid sequence: CASSQEKVAGGIRGYTF.

J is TRBJ2-1 and V is TRBV9, with TRBD1 identical over 7 bases. CDR1 and CDR2 (germline): SGDLS, YYNGEE. J lost 5 bases, V lost 0 bases, and 5 bases had no gene match. This CDR3 spans 15 amino acids. CDR3 residues: CASSVVGGDHNEQFF. CDR3 coding DNA: TGTGCCAGCAGCGTAGTAGGGGGCGACCACAATGAGCAGTTCTTC.

This sequence joins TRBV12-3 or TRBV12-4 and TRBJ2-1; D remains unclear. The CDR3 is 12 amino acids. The ends were cut back, 5 bases at V and 10 bases at J, with 12 bases in the middle. The CDR3, as DNA: TGTGCCAGCAGTCTACCCCCTGCGGAGCAGTTCTTC. It translates to CASSLPPAEQFF.

This clonotype came up a few times. The chain is built from TRBV7-9 and TRBJ2-5; TRBD1 matches 7 bases. CDR1 is SEHNR, CDR2 FQNEAQ, per germline (reference sequence). Losses at the gene ends were 5 bases for V and 5 bases for J; bases not matched to a gene: 8. The length of the CDR3 is 14 residues. In DNA, the CDR3 is TGTGCCAGCAGCATCGGACAGGCCGGGGAGACCCAGTACTTC. It translates to CASSIGQAGETQYF.

J is TRBJ1-5 and V is TRBV5-5; tentatively, D is TRBD1 (5 bases). This CDR3 region has 19 residues. V lost 0 bases, J lost 4 bases, and 23 bases lay in between. CDR1 and CDR2 (germline): SGHKS, YYEKEE (reference sequence). The CDR3 loop is CASSLEFYPRELGNQPQHF. The CDR3 DNA sequence: TGTGCCAGCAGCTTGGAGTTTTACCCCAGGGAATTGGGGAATCAGCCCCAGCATTTT.

J is TRBJ2-5 and V is TRBV20-1, with a tentative D call TRBD1 (6 bases). V lost 2 bases and J 2 bases, leaving 9 bases between the germline ends. The V gene's germline CDR1 is DFQATT and CDR2 SNEGSKA (reference sequence). This CDR3 has 13 residues. CDR3 coding DNA: TGCAGTGCTAGACAGGGGACACAAGAGACCCAGTACTTC. Amino acids: CSARQGTQETQYF.

The chain is built from TRBV12-3 or TRBV12-4 and TRBJ2-1, with D possibly TRBD2 on 7 matching bases. Trimming left V 5 bases short and J 5 bases short, with 13 bases between. This CDR3 has 14 residues. The CDR3: CASSVGGPNNEQFF. CDR3 in DNA: TGTGCCAGCAGTGTCGGGGGGCCTAACAATGAGCAGTTCTTC.

This clonotype was counted a few times. The J gene is TRBJ2-4, the V gene TRBV4-3; D uncertain. The closer fit of TRBJ2-7 to the DNA end suggests the J call may be wrong. This CDR3 spans 15 amino acids. Germline loops: CDR1 LGHNA, CDR2 YSLEER. Written as DNA, the CDR3 is TGCGCCAGCAGCCAAGAACGGGCGGCTACCTACGAGCAGTACTTC. Translation: CASSQERAATYEQYF.

The rearrangement links TRBV3-1 to TRBJ2-4; perhaps D is TRBD1 or TRBD2 (6 bases each). CDR3 length equals 13 residues. The germline V and J ends were trimmed by 2 bases and 15 bases, with 17 bases remaining between them. Per the germline V gene, CDR1 is LGHDT and CDR2 is YNNKEL (reference sequence). CDR3 residues: CASSQSGGQGRYF. CDR3 nucleotide sequence: TGTGCCAGCAGCCAAAGTGGAGGGCAGGGGCGGTACTTC.

The chain uses TRBV5-1 and TRBJ2-3; TRBD2 matches at 8 bases. Germline trimming cut 0 bases from V and 3 bases from J; bases unmatched to any gene: 9. Germline CDR1 and CDR2: SGHRS and YFSETQ. The CDR3 loop spans 17 amino acids. The CDR3 loop is CASSLVGASGGTDTQYF. In nucleotides, the CDR3 is TGCGCCAGCAGCTTGGTGGGGGCGAGCGGGGGAACAGATACGCAGTATTTT.

This chain uses TRBV7-9 with TRBJ2-7; 9 bases are shared with TRBD1. Germline CDR1 reads SEHNR; CDR2 reads FQNEAQ (reference sequence). The CDR3 covers 14 residues. With V trimmed by 5 bases and J by 5 bases, 7 bases remained unmatched. The CDR3 DNA follows: TGTGCCAGCAGCGACGACAGGGGGAGCGACGAGCAGTACTTC. Protein: CASSDDRGSDEQYF.

V is TRBV29-1 and J is TRBJ2-5; D remains unclear. Germline CDR1 is SQVTM and CDR2 is ANQGSEA. CDR3 length: 15 residues. V gave up 0 bases and J gave up 4 bases, with 15 bases separating them. The CDR3, as DNA: TGCAGCGTTGAAGATCCACGCCCGAGAGGAGAGACCCAGTACTTC. This encodes CSVEDPRPRGETQYF.

The rearrangement joins TRBV20-1 to TRBJ2-4; possible D gene TRBD2, 7 bases. Per germline, CDR1 DFQATT and CDR2 SNEGSKA (reference sequence). With 6 bases removed from V and 8 bases from J, the gap between germline ends came to 17 bases. The CDR3 contains 13 residues. In nucleotides, the CDR3 is TGCAGTGCCCAAGGGGGGGGGATGGACATTCAGTACTTC. This codes for CSAQGGGMDIQYF.

The gene calls are TRBV12-3 or TRBV12-4 and TRBJ2-3, with TRBD2 matching over 13 bases. The CDR3 runs 17 residues. J gave up 2 bases and V 4 bases, and 6 bases lay outside the gene matches. The CDR3 reads CASSSGLAGPSTDTQYF. The DNA for the CDR3 is TGTGCCAGCAGTTCGGGACTAGCGGGGCCTTCCACAGATACGCAGTATTTT.

The gene calls are TRBV6-5 and TRBJ1-5; 8 bases fit TRBD1. This CDR3 comprises 16 residues. The germline V gene encodes CDR1 MNHEY and CDR2 SVGAGI. The V gene end was trimmed by 6 bases and the J gene end by 2 bases; junction bases not matched to a gene: 9. CDR3 bases: TGTGCCAGCAGCGGACTTGGGACAGGTCGCAATCAGCCCCAGCATTTT. The encoded protein is CASSGLGTGRNQPQHF.

The V and J genes are TRBV5-1 and TRBJ2-7; 8 bases are a match to TRBD2. The CDR3 runs to 13 residues. The V segment lost 5 bases and the J segment 7 bases; nucleotides outside the gene matches: 8. Germline CDR1 and CDR2: SGHRS and YFSETQ. This chain's CDR3 is CASSSRGLEEQYF. The CDR3 region has the DNA TGCGCCAGCAGTTCCAGGGGACTAGAAGAGCAGTACTTC.

This sequence joins TRBV7-9 and TRBJ2-3; 7 bases are a match to TRBD1. This CDR3 has 15 residues. V gave up 3 bases and J gave up 2 bases; unmatched junction bases: 5. The germline V gene has CDR1 SEHNR and CDR2 FQNEAQ (reference sequence). The CDR3: CASSLGQTHTDTQYF. The CDR3 DNA reads TGTGCCAGCAGCTTGGGACAGACACACACAGATACGCAGTATTTT.

This rearrangement joins TRBV29-1 to TRBJ2-2; possibly TRBD1 for D (6 bases). The germline V gene has CDR1 SQVTM and CDR2 ANQGSEA. The CDR3 contains 12 residues. V gave up 7 bases and J gave up 6 bases, with 12 bases separating them. DNA of the CDR3: TGCAGCGGCAGGGGCGAGGCCGGGGAGCTGTTTTTT. It is translated as CSGRGEAGELFF.

V is TRBV6-2 or TRBV6-3 and J is TRBJ2-6, with D unclear. Germline V gene data show CDR1 as MNHEY and CDR2 as SVGEGT. V lost 5 bases and J 0 bases, leaving 11 bases between the germline ends. CDR3 length: 16 amino acids. The CDR3 reads CASSRGTNSGANVLTF. In DNA form, the CDR3 reads TGTGCCAGCAGTCGTGGAACAAACTCTGGGGCCAACGTCCTGACTTTC.

The chain employs TRBV29-1 and TRBJ2-1, with D tentatively TRBD1 or TRBD2 (6 bases each). The CDR3 is 14 amino acids. Deletions cut 5 bases from V and 0 bases from J, with 11 bases between. CDR1 and CDR2 (germline): SQVTM, ANQGSEA. The DNA for the CDR3 is TGCAGCGTTTCGGGGGCAACCTCCTACAATGAGCAGTTCTTC. This encodes CSVSGATSYNEQFF.

This chain uses TRBV20-1 with TRBJ1-2, with D unresolved. V lost 2 bases, J lost 11 bases, and 12 bases lay in between. This CDR3 comprises 11 residues. Germline values: CDR1 DFQATT, CDR2 SNEGSKA (reference sequence). The CDR3 sequence is CSARFFTDYTF. In nucleotides, the CDR3 is TGCAGTGCTAGATTTTTTACAGATTACACCTTC.

This chain uses TRBV6-5 with TRBJ1-5; D perhaps matches TRBD1 (5 bases). Germline CDR1 MNHEY, CDR2 SVGAGI. The CDR3 extends over 13 amino acids. The V and J ends lost 6 bases and 5 bases respectively, with 11 bases between them. The CDR3 sequence: CASSRGLYQPQHF. Here the CDR3 DNA reads TGTGCCAGCAGCCGGGGACTCTATCAGCCCCAGCATTTT.

V usage is TRBV20-1 and J usage is TRBJ2-1, with TRBD2 as a possible D gene (5 bases). Germline CDR1 is DFQATT and CDR2 is SNEGSKA (reference sequence). V lost 2 bases and J 6 bases, leaving 17 bases between the germline ends. The CDR3 totals 15 residues. CDR3 DNA: TGCAGTGCTAGACGACCATCCCTGACTATCAATGAGCAGTTCTTC. It is translated as CSARRPSLTINEQFF.

The gene calls are TRBV15 and TRBJ2-1; TRBD1 is a possible D gene (5 bases). The germline CDR1 and CDR2 sequences are LNHNV and YYDKDF (reference sequence). Trimming cost V 3 bases and J 4 bases, with 13 bases left between them. The CDR3 contains 15 residues. The CDR3 DNA is TGTGCCACCAGCAGTGACAGAGAGGTGTACAATGAGCAGTTCTTC. It translates to CATSSDREVYNEQFF.

V usage is TRBV5-1 and J usage is TRBJ2-1, with a possible D match to TRBD1 (6 bases). The J call may be incorrect, as the DNA end agrees better with TRBJ2-7. The length of the CDR3 is 15 residues. CDR1 SGHRS and CDR2 YFSETQ come from the germline V gene. The CDR3 protein is CASSLVAGDGYEQYF. The CDR3 bases are TGCGCCAGCAGCTTGGTCGCAGGGGATGGTTACGAGCAGTACTTC.

This chain links TRBV5-5 with TRBJ2-7; weak D call: TRBD2 (6 bases). The germline V and J ends were trimmed by 4 bases and 0 bases, with 14 bases remaining between them. Germline assignment: CDR1 SGHKS and CDR2 YYEKEE (reference sequence). The CDR3 contains 15 residues. The CDR3 bases are TGTGCCAGCAGCGCTGGACTACTTTACTCCTACGAGCAGTACTTC. Its translation: CASSAGLLYSYEQYF.

This clonotype was seen once. The V and J genes are TRBV4-3 and TRBJ1-1; TRBD1 matches at 7 bases. CDR1 and CDR2 (germline): LGHNA, YSLEER. V lost 0 bases to trimming and J lost 5 bases; unmatched junction nucleotides: 9. This CDR3 has 16 amino acids. CDR3 sequence (DNA): TGCGCCAGCAGCCAAGATTCCCGTCAGGGGGGAACTGAAGCTTTCTTT. This gives the protein CASSQDSRQGGTEAFF.

In regard to this clonotype: Germline and junction disagree at one end, which may indicate a read error. This chain connects TRBV24-1 to TRBJ2-1; D not resolved. The CDR3 covers 12 residues. Germline CDR1 is KGHDR and CDR2 is SFDVKD. The CDR3 DNA is TGTGCCACCAGTGAGGGCTACTATGAGCAGTTCTTC. This translates into CATSEGYYEQFF.

V and J are TRBV7-8 and TRBJ2-5; TRBD2 agrees at 8 bases. Germline trimming cut 1 base from V and 4 bases from J; bases unmatched to any gene: 8. Germline V gene lookup returns CDR1 SGHVS and CDR2 FQNEAQ. The CDR3 consists of 16 residues. The CDR3 nucleotides read TGTGCCAGCAGCTTAGGAGGGACTAGAAATCGAGAGACCCAGTACTTC. It codes for CASSLGGTRNRETQYF.

The gene calls are TRBV25-1 and TRBJ2-5, with 12 bases aligning to TRBD1. J gave up 1 base and V 3 bases, and 3 bases lay outside the gene matches. This CDR3 comprises 16 residues. Germline CDR1 is MGHDK and CDR2 is SYGVNS. CDR3 coding DNA: TGTGCCAGCAGTGAGAGGGGACAGGGGGCCCAAGAGACCCAGTACTTC. Residues: CASSERGQGAQETQYF. Variable domain in full (rest from reference TRBV25-1 and TRBJ2-5): EADIYQTPRYLVIGTGKKITLECSQTMGHDKMYWYQQDPGMELHLIHYSYGVNSTEKGDLSSESTVSRIRTEHFPLTLESARPSHTSQYLCASSERGQGAQETQYFGPGTRLLVL.

V is TRBV13 and J is TRBJ1-1, with D maybe TRBD1 (5 bases). Trimming took 5 bases from V and 6 from J, leaving 19 bases between them. Germline CDR1 is PRHDT and CDR2 is FYEKMQ (reference sequence). This CDR3 is built from 15 residues. Here the CDR3 reads CASSPWTPRSAEAFF. The CDR3 nucleotides are TGTGCCAGCAGCCCTTGGACACCTCGGTCCGCTGAAGCTTTCTTT.

This clonotype was seen once. This chain joins TRBV28 and TRBJ1-4; tentative D call: TRBD1 (5 bases). The length of the CDR3 is 15 residues. CDR1 is MDHEN, CDR2 SYDVKM, per germline. Deletions cut 5 bases from V and 8 bases from J, with 18 bases between. CDR3 region: CASSDQTAPSEKLFF. The DNA for the CDR3 is TGTGCCAGCAGTGATCAGACAGCACCCTCGGAAAAACTGTTTTTT.